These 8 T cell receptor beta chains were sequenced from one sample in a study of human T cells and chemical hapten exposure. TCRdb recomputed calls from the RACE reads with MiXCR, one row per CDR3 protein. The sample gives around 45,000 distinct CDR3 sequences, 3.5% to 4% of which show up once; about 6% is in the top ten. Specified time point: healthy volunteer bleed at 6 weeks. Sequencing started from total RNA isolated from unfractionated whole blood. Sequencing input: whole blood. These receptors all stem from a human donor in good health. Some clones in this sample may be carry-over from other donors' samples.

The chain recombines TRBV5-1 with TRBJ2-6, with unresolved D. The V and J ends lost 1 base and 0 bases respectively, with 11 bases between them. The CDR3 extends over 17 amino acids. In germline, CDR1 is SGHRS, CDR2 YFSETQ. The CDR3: CASSLTTGYSGANVLTF. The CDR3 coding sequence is TGCGCCAGCAGCTTGACGACGGGTTACTCTGGGGCCAACGTCCTGACTTTC.

CDR3: CASSLGSGLPSAQYF. Here the CDR3 DNA reads TGTGCCAGCAGCTTAGGTAGCGGATTACCTTCGGCGCAGTACTTC. The chain carries TRBV7-2 and TRBJ2-7; a weak D match, TRBD2 (6 bases). Trimming shortened V by 1 base and J by 9 bases, and 19 bases separated the two germline ends. Germline V gives CDR1 SGHTA, CDR2 FQGNSA. CDR3 length: 15 amino acids.

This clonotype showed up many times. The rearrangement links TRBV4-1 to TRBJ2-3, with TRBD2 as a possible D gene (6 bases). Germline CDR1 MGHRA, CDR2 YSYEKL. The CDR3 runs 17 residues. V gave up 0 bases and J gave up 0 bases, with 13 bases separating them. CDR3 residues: CASSQEGVAVSTDTQYF. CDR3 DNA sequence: TGCGCCAGCAGCCAAGAAGGGGTAGCGGTGAGCACAGATACGCAGTATTTT.

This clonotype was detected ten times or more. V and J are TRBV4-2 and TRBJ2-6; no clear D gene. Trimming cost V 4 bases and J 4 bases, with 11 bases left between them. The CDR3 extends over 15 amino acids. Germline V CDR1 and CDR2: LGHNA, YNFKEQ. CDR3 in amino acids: CASSPSFGGANVLTF. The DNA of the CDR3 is TGTGCCAGCAGCCCCTCATTCGGCGGGGCCAACGTCCTGACTTTC.

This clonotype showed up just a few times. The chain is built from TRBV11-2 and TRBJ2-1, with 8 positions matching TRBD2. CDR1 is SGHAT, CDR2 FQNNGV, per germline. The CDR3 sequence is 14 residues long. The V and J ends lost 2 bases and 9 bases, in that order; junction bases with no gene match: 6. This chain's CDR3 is CASSLRGLEGEQFF. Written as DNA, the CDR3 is TGTGCCAGCAGCTTAAGGGGACTAGAGGGTGAGCAGTTCTTC. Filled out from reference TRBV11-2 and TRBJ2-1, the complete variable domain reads EAGVAQSPRYKIIEKRQSVAFWCNPISGHATLYWYQQILGQGPKLLIQFQNNGVVDDSQLPKDRFSAERLKGVDSTLKIQPAKLEDSAVYLCASSLRGLEGEQFFGPGTRLTVL.

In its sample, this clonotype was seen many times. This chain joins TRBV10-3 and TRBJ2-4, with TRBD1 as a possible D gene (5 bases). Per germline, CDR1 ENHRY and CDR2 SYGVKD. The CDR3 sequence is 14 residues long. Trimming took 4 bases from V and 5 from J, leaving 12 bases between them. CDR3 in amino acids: CAISGRGSENIQYF. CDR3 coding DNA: TGTGCCATCAGTGGTAGGGGCTCGGAAAACATTCAGTACTTC.

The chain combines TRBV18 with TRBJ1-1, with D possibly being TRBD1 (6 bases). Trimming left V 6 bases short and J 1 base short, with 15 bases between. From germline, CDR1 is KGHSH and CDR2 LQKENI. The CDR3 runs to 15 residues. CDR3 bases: TGTGCCAGCTCGTCCTTAGGACAGCCGAACACTGAAGCTTTCTTT. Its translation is CASSSLGQPNTEAFF. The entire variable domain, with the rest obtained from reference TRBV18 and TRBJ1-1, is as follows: NAGVMQNPRHLVRRRGQEARLRCSPMKGHSHVYWYRQLPEEGLKFMVYLQKENIIDESGMPKERFSAEFPKEGPSILRIQQVVRGDSAAYFCASSSLGQPNTEAFFGQGTRLTVV.

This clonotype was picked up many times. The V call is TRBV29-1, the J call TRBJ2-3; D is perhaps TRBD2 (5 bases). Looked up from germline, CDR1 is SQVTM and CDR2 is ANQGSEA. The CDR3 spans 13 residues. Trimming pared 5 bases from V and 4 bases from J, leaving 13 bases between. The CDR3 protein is CSVSEGDADTQYF. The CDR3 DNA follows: TGCAGCGTTTCCGAGGGAGACGCAGATACGCAGTATTTT.